The source of this T cell receptor (beta chain) is a study of identical twins. Healthy Caucasians supplied all donations. TCRdb recomputed calls from the 5' RACE reads with MiXCR, one row per CDR3 protein. The table shows some 300,000 distinct CDR3 sequences, with about 12% occurring only once. In the case of this clonotype: Its antigen is still unknown.

The study's findings and limits: Conclusions came from cross-sectional statistical analysis, not from following the same donors. Low generation probability was overrepresented in out-of-frame alpha sequences shared by twins. The presence of invariant MAIT and iNKT cells could partly confound analyses of zero-insertion sequences.

The trim removed 0 bases at V and 2 bases at J, leaving 2 bases unmatched. CDR3 length: 15 residues. CDR1 is MNHEY, CDR2 SVGAGI, per germline. The data also belong to a second study, concerning yellow fever vaccine responses in identical twins.

The chain recombines TRBV6-5 with TRBJ2-3; 7 bases map to TRBD1. Material for sequencing was CD8+ T cells sorted from blood. This TCR was recovered from a woman younger than 35 in good health. CDR3 nucleotides: TGTGCCAGCAGTTACTCGACAGGGAACACAGATACGCAGTATTTT. Translation: CASSYSTGNTDTQYF.